Listed below are T cell receptor beta chains from one sample, sequenced in a study of T cell responses to AZD1222 COVID-19 vaccine. The table came from immunoSEQ multiplex PCR; TCRdb's copy has only in-frame clones and leaves some out. The sample includes approximately 150,000 clones, approximately 92% of them seen just once. The source was peripheral blood, collected on day 0 of AZD1222 vaccination. These receptors all come from an adult in good health. The CDR3 runs from the conserved cysteine through the conserved F or W. A D gene is named only where the DNA matches it firmly. Where a row states a size, it is once, few, many or the class of an expanded clone; other rows omit it.

clone_size,j_call,v_call,d_call,cdr3_nt,cdr3_aa
-,TRBJ2-5,TRBV29-1,-,TGCAGCGTTAGAGCGAGGGCCCAAGAGACCCAGTACTTC,CSVRARAQETQYF
-,TRBJ1-1,TRBV5-1,-,TGCGCCAGCAGCACCGCGAACACTGAAGCTTTCTTT,CASSTANTEAFF
-,TRBJ1-1,TRBV2,TRBD1,TGTGCCAGCAGTCCCACAGGGGTAACTGAAGCTTTCTTT,CASSPTGVTEAFF
-,TRBJ2-7,TRBV28,TRBD1,TGTGCCAGCAGTCCCCCCTCGGGACAGGGTCCCTACGAGCAGTACTTC,CASSPPSGQGPYEQYF
-,TRBJ2-5,TRBV5-5,-,TGTGCCAGCAGCCGGGGGCCCCAAGAGACCCAGTACTTC,CASSRGPQETQYF
few,TRBJ1-5,TRBV7-2,-,TGTGCCAGCAGCCCCTACGATAGCAATCAGCCCCAGCATTTT,CASSPYDSNQPQHF
-,TRBJ2-5,TRBV6-5,-,TGTGCCAGCAGTTATGGGGGGAGCCAAGAGACCCAGTACTTC,CASSYGGSQETQYF
few,TRBJ2-7,TRBV11-1,TRBD1,TGTGCCAGCAGCTCGGGACAGGGTCAAACCTACGAGCAGTACTTC,CASSSGQGQTYEQYF
-,TRBJ1-1,TRBV15,-,TGTGCCACCAGCAGGGGCCGGACGTTGAACACTGAAGCTTTCTTT,CATSRGRTLNTEAFF
-,TRBJ2-3,TRBV19,-,TGTGCCAGTAGTATAAAGCAGGGGAGGACAGATACGCAGTATTTT,CASSIKQGRTDTQYF
-,TRBJ1-2,TRBV3-1/TRBV3-2,-,TGTGCCAGCAGCCAAAGTCTGTCTGCCGAAAATGGCTACACCTTC,CASSQSLSAENGYTF
-,TRBJ1-6,TRBV3-1/TRBV3-2,-,TGTGCCAGCAGCCAAGGTATGGGGGTACGGAATTCACCCCTCCACTTT,CASSQGMGVRNSPLHF
-,TRBJ1-1,TRBV11-2,-,TGTGCCAGCAGCTCAGGGATTCGGACCTATGAAGCTTTCTTT,CASSSGIRTYEAFF
-,TRBJ1-1,TRBV29-1,-,TGCAGCGTTGAAGCCAGGCAGTCGAACACTGAAGCTTTCTTT,CSVEARQSNTEAFF
-,TRBJ2-3,TRBV9,TRBD2,TGTGCTTCGGGACTAGCGCCTAAAGATACGCAGTATTTT,CASGLAPKDTQYF
-,TRBJ2-3,TRBV5-1,-,TGCGCCAGCAGCTTGGCGATAGCCAGCACAGATACGCAGTATTTT,CASSLAIASTDTQYF
-,TRBJ2-5,TRBV5-8,TRBD2,TGTGCCAGCAGCCCCGGGAGGCGGGGTGAGACCCAGTACTTC,CASSPGRRGETQYF
-,TRBJ2-7,TRBV18,-,TGTGCCAGCTCCCTACAGGAGTCCTACGAGCAGTACTTC,CASSLQESYEQYF
once,TRBJ1-5,TRBV6-5,TRBD1,TGTGCCAGCAGACCCGGGACAGGCCTCAATCAGCCCCAGCATTTT,CASRPGTGLNQPQHF
-,TRBJ2-7,TRBV18,TRBD2,TGTGCCAGCTCCTCGGGGCTAGCGGGGTCCGAGCAGTACTTC,CASSSGLAGSEQYF
-,TRBJ2-7,TRBV10-3,-,TGTGCCATCAGCCGAGAGGGACAAATCTACGAGCAGTACTTC,CAISREGQIYEQYF
-,TRBJ2-1,TRBV5-1,-,TGCGCCAGCAGCTTGGGCGGCCCAGCCTACACCAATGAGCAGTTCTTC,CASSLGGPAYTNEQFF
once,TRBJ1-3,TRBV7-2,TRBD1,TGTGCCAGCAGCCCCCCCCGGACAGGGTTCAAGAACACCATATATTTT,CASSPPRTGFKNTIYF
-,TRBJ1-3,TRBV9,-,TGTGCCAGCAGCAGACTGTACGGAAACACCATATATTTT,CASSRLYGNTIYF
-,TRBJ1-2,TRBV24-1,TRBD1,TGTGCCACCAGTCGACAGGGTATGGATGGCTACACCTTC,CATSRQGMDGYTF
-,TRBJ2-5,TRBV12-3/TRBV12-4,-,TGTGCCAGCAGTTTCCACCGAGAGACCCAGTACTTC,CASSFHRETQYF
-,TRBJ1-4,TRBV27,-,TGTGCCAGCAGTTTAGCCCCGACTAATGAAAAACTGTTTTTT,CASSLAPTNEKLFF
-,TRBJ1-2,TRBV19,TRBD1,TGTGCCAGTAGTATGAACAGGGGGTATGGCTACACCTTC,CASSMNRGYGYTF
-,TRBJ1-6,TRBV11-2,-,TGTGCCAGCAGCCCCCAGGTTGGGAATTCACCCCTCCACTTT,CASSPQVGNSPLHF
-,TRBJ1-4,TRBV2,-,TGTGCCAGCAGCCAGGGAGTTTCTAATGAAAAACTGTTTTTT,CASSQGVSNEKLFF
-,TRBJ1-3,TRBV6-5,-,TGTGCCAGCAGTTACCGGGGGACTGGAAACACCATATATTTT,CASSYRGTGNTIYF
-,TRBJ2-3,TRBV5-1,TRBD2,TGCGCCAGCAGCGCCTCGTCGACTAGCGGGGGGGCAAGAGATACGCAGTATTTT,CASSASSTSGGARDTQYF
-,TRBJ2-7,TRBV6-2/TRBV6-3,-,TGTGCCAGCAGTTACTCGTGGCAGGTCGGGCAGTACTTC,CASSYSWQVGQYF
once,TRBJ1-3,TRBV5-4,-,TGTGCCAGCAGCAGCGGACTGATCTCTGGAAACACCATATATTTT,CASSSGLISGNTIYF
-,TRBJ2-1,TRBV15,TRBD2,TGTGCCACCAGCAGAGTGGGCACTAGCGGGGGGTTAGTGGGGCAGTTCTTC,CATSRVGTSGGLVGQFF
-,TRBJ1-1,TRBV6-5,-,TGTGCCAGCAGTTACTATTGGGGGAACACTGAAGCTTTCTTT,CASSYYWGNTEAFF
-,TRBJ1-1,TRBV11-2,-,TGTGCCAGCAGCCCAACGAGGGACACTGAAGCTTTCTTT,CASSPTRDTEAFF
once,TRBJ1-1,TRBV7-9,TRBD1,TGTGCCAGCAGCCCAGGGGGGTCGGACACTGAAGCTTTCTTT,CASSPGGSDTEAFF
-,TRBJ2-5,TRBV30,-,TGTGCCTGGAGTAACCATGGCCGCGGGACCCAGTACTTC,CAWSNHGRGTQYF
once,TRBJ2-3,TRBV4-1,-,TGCGCCAGCAGCCAAGATTGGGCAGGGCTAGGGAAGGGCACAGATACGCAGTATTTT,CASSQDWAGLGKGTDTQYF
-,TRBJ1-1,TRBV18,-,TGTGCCAGCTCACCACAGAGGGCAGAAAGAAACACTGAAGCTTTCTTT,CASSPQRAERNTEAFF
-,TRBJ1-1,TRBV7-2,TRBD1,TGTGCCAGCAGCACTGTGACAGGGGTGGACACTGAAGCTTTCTTT,CASSTVTGVDTEAFF
-,TRBJ1-3,TRBV2,-,TGTGCCAGCAGTCCACAGCTGTACTCTGGAAACACCATATATTTT,CASSPQLYSGNTIYF
-,TRBJ1-6,TRBV19,-,TGTGCCAGTAGCGGTAACCCGGATTGGGCCCTCCACTTT,CASSGNPDWALHF
-,TRBJ1-2,TRBV15,-,TGTGCCACCAGCAAGGCTTTAGCTAACTATGGCTACACCTTC,CATSKALANYGYTF
-,TRBJ2-3,TRBV11-2,-,TGTGCCAGCAGCATCACAGATACGCAGTATTTT,CASSITDTQYF
-,TRBJ2-1,TRBV7-2,-,TGTGCCAGCAGCCTCCCGCAGGGGCACAATGAGCAGTTCTTC,CASSLPQGHNEQFF
-,TRBJ2-1,TRBV5-1,-,TGCGCCAGCAGCTTGTTAGTTGAATCTCGGGGGAATGAGCAGTTCTTC,CASSLLVESRGNEQFF
-,TRBJ2-7,TRBV5-1,-,TGCGCCAGCAGCTCGGACTATTCATACGAGCAGTACTTC,CASSSDYSYEQYF
once,TRBJ2-1,TRBV19,-,TGTGCCAGTAGTCGAACAATTTCCTACAATGAGCAGTTCTTC,CASSRTISYNEQFF
-,TRBJ1-5,TRBV7-9,TRBD1,TGTGCCAGCAGCTTGGGACAGAGAGAGAATCAGCCCCAGCATTTT,CASSLGQRENQPQHF
once,TRBJ2-7,TRBV27,TRBD1,TGTGCCAGCAGTTTATCCCTATATCCCTCGACAGGGGGCAAGAAGGAGCAGTACTTC,CASSLSLYPSTGGKKEQYF
-,TRBJ2-7,TRBV19,TRBD1,TGTGCCAGTAGTGGACTCCGTGGACAGGGGGACTACGAGCAGTACTTC,CASSGLRGQGDYEQYF
-,TRBJ1-5,TRBV21-1,-,TGTGCCAGCAGCAAAAACGGCAGCCAACCAGACAATCAGCCCCAGCATTTT,CASSKNGSQPDNQPQHF
-,TRBJ2-1,TRBV3-1/TRBV3-2,-,TGTGCCAGCAGCCGGCGGGGACCTGAAGGCGGTAATGAGCAGTTCTTC,CASSRRGPEGGNEQFF
-,TRBJ1-1,TRBV7-2,-,TGTGCCAGCAGCTTTTTGTCTTCGTCCGCTTTCTTT,CASSFLSSSAFF
-,TRBJ2-7,TRBV7-2,-,TGTGCCAGCAGCTTAGCGCCAGGGTCCTACGAGCAGTACTTC,CASSLAPGSYEQYF
-,TRBJ1-1,TRBV5-1,-,TGCGCCAGCAGCTTGATGCGGGGACTAAACACTGAAGCTTTCTTT,CASSLMRGLNTEAFF
once,TRBJ1-4,TRBV7-9,TRBD1,TGTGCCAGCAGCTTCACAGGGGCAACTAATGAAAAACTGTTTTTT,CASSFTGATNEKLFF